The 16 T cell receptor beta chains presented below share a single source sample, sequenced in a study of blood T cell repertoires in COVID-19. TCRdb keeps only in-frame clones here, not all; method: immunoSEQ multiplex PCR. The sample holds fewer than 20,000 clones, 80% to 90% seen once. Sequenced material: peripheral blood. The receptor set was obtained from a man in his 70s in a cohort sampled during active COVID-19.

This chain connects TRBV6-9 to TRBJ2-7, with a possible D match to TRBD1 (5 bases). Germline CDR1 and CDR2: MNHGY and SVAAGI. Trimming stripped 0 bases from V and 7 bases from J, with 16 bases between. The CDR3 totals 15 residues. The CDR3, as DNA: TGTGCCAGCAGTTATTCGACAGCCCCTGGACGAGAGCAGTACTTC. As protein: CASSYSTAPGREQYF.

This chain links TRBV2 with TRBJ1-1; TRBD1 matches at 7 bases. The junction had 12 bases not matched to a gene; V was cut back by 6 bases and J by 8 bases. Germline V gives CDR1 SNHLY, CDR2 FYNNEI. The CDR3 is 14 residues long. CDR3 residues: CASRDIGQETEAFF. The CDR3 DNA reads TGTGCCAGCAGGGACATCGGACAGGAGACGGAAGCTTTCTTT. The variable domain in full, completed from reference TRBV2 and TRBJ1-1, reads EPEVTQTPSHQVTQMGQEVILRCVPISNHLYFYWYRQILGQKVEFLVSFYNNEISEKSEIFDDQFSVERPDGSNFTLKIRSTKLEDSAMYFCASRDIGQETEAFFGQGTRLTVV.

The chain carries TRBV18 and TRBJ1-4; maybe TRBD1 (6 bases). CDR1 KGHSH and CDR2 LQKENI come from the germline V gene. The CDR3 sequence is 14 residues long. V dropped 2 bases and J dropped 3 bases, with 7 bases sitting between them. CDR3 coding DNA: TGTGCCAGCTCACCAGGACAGTCTAATGAAAAACTGTTTTTT. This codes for CASSPGQSNEKLFF.

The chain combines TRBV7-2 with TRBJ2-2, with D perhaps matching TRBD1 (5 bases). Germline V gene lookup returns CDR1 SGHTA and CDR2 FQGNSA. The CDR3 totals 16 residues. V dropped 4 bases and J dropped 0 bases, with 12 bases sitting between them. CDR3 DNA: TGTGCCAGCAGCTCCAGGGTTAGTTCGAACACCGGGGAGCTGTTTTTT. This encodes CASSSRVSSNTGELFF.

Here the CDR3 reads CASSQGRGNEQFF. Here the CDR3 DNA reads TGTGCCAGCAGCCAGGGCAGGGGGAATGAGCAGTTCTTC. The chain employs TRBV3-1 (or the pseudogene TRBV3-2) and TRBJ2-1; 7 nucleotides align to TRBD1. The length of the CDR3 is 13 residues. J lost 7 bases, V lost 3 bases, and 3 bases had no gene match. Germline V gene sequence: CDR1 LGHDT, CDR2 YNNKEL (reference sequence).

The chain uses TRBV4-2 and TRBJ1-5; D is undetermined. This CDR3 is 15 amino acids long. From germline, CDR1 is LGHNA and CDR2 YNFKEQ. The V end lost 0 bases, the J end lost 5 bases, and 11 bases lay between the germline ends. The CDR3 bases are TGTGCCAGCAGCCAAGATACAGACACGTATCAGCCCCAGCATTTT. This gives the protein CASSQDTDTYQPQHF.

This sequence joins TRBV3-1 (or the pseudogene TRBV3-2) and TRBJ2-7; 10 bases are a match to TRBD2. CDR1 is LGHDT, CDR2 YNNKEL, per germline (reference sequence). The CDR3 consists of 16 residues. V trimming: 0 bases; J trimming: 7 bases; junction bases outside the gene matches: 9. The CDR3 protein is CASSQDSLAGVREQYF. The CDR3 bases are TGTGCCAGCAGCCAAGACAGTCTAGCGGGAGTTAGGGAGCAGTACTTC.

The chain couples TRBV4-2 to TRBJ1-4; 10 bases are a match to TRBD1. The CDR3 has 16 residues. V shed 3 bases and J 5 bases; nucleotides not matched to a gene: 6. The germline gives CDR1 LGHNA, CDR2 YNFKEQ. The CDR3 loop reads CASSQPPGQGNEKLFF. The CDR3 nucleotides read TGTGCCAGCAGCCAGCCGCCGGGACAGGGGAATGAAAAACTGTTTTTT.

The CDR3 nucleotides are TGTGCCAGCAGGGCCAGGGTTAACGTGGAGACCCAGTACTTC. Translation gives CASRARVNVETQYF. The chain links TRBV25-1 to TRBJ2-5; the D gene is possibly TRBD1 (5 bases). The germline gives CDR1 MGHDK, CDR2 SYGVNS. The CDR3 is 14 amino acids. V lost 6 bases, J lost 5 bases, and 16 bases lay in between.

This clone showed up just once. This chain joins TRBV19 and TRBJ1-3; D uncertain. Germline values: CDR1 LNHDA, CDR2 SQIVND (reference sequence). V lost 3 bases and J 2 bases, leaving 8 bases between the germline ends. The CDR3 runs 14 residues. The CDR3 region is CASSISVTGNTIYF. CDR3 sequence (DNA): TGTGCCAGTAGTATCTCGGTCACTGGAAACACCATATATTTT.

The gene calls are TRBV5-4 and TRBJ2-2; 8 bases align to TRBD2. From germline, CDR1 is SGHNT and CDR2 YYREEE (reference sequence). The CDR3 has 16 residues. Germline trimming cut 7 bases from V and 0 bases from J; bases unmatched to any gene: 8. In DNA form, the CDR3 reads TGTGCCAGCGAGCGGGAGCCTTTTTCGAACACCGGGGAGCTGTTTTTT. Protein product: CASEREPFSNTGELFF.

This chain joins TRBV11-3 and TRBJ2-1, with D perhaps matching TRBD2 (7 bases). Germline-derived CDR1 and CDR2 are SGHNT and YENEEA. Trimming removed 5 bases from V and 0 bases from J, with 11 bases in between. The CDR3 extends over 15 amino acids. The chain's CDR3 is CASSQGTTSYNEQFF. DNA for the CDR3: TGTGCCAGCAGCCAGGGGACTACCTCCTACAATGAGCAGTTCTTC.

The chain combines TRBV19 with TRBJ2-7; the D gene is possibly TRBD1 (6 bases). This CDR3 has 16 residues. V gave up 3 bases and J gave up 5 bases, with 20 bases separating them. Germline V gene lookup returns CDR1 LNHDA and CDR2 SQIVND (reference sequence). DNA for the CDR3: TGTGCCAGTAGTATGGGGACACGACCCCTGGGGGACGAGCAGTACTTC. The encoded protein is CASSMGTRPLGDEQYF.

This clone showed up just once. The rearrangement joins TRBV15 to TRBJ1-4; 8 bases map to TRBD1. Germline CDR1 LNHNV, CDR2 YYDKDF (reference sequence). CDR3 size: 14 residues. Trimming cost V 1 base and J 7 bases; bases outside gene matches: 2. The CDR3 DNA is TGTGCCACCAGCAGAGCAGGGGGCAGTGAAAAACTGTTTTTT. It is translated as CATSRAGGSEKLFF.

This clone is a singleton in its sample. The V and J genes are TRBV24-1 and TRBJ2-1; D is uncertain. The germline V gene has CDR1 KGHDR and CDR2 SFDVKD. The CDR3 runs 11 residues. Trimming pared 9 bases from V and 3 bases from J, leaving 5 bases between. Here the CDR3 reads CATELYNEQFF. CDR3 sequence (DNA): TGTGCCACCGAGCTCTACAATGAGCAGTTCTTC.

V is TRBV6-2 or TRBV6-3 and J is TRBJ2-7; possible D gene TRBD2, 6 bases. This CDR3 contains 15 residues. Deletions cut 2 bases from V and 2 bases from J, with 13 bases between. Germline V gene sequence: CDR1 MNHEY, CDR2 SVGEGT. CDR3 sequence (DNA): TGTGCCAGCAGTTACGGTATTGGAGGGGCCTACGAGCAGTACTTC. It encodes CASSYGIGGAYEQYF.